This T cell receptor (beta chain) was sequenced for a study of OX40 agonist ivuxolimab in advanced cancers. In the study overall: Ivuxolimab was a fully human IgG2 agonistic monoclonal antibody targeting the costimulatory receptor OX40 (CD134). Intravenous ivuxolimab was administered to patients every 2 weeks at six dose levels: 0.01, 0.1, 0.3, 1.5, 3 and 10 mg/kg. Of the roughly 54 dose-escalation patients, hepatocellular carcinoma was present in some 19, melanoma in some 15, renal cell carcinoma in 9 and head and neck cancer in 9. In the dose-escalation cohort, 75% to 90% of patients were male, and the mean age was 60 years with a range of about 23 to 79. Prior anti-PD-1, anti-PD-L1 or anti-CTLA-4 therapy was permitted, and checkpoint inhibitors had been received by about 37% of dose-escalation patients. Three dose-escalation patients achieved partial responses, one with hepatocellular carcinoma and two with cutaneous melanoma. The purpose of peripheral TCRbeta sequencing was to test whether ivuxolimab changed TCR sequence diversity and led to clonal T-cell expansion. The paper covers the monotherapy dose-escalation part of the phase I ivuxolimab trial, which included N = 52 patients. The paper as a whole reports these results and caveats: At doses of 0.1 to 3.0 mg/kg, clonal expansion of both CD4+ and CD8+ blood T cells was observed from baseline to week 6. The antigen specificity of the peripheral T cells that underwent clonal expansion was not determined. In partial responders in the 0.1-3.0 mg/kg groups, normalized peripheral clonal expansion was found to be among the lowest, especially among CD8+ T cells. Low levels of normalized T-cell clonal expansion were also shown by some nonresponding patients. After ivuxolimab, more expanded clones were found on average in CD8+ T cells than in CD4+ T cells.

About this clone: The antigen it recognizes is unknown. Base qualities were left out, and no much larger clone turns up one base away.

Patients with autoimmune disease history or receiving systemic immunosuppression were excluded from the trial. In every dose cohort, peripheral blood was drawn for TCR sequencing at baseline, cycle 4 day 1, and cycle 7 day 1. Samples were obtained from an open-label, multicenter, first-in-human phase I dose-escalation trial of ivuxolimab. Adults with locally advanced or metastatic head and neck squamous cell, hepatocellular, melanoma or renal cell carcinoma were enrolled in the trial. CD4+ and CD8+ T cells were sorted separately from peripheral blood before TCR sequencing. To sequence the TCRbeta CDR3 region, genomic DNA was isolated from the sorted cells. TCRbeta CDR3 regions were sequenced using the immunoSEQ Assay. The immuneACCESS repertoire file appears here via TCRdb, limited to in-frame rearrangements. These files lack a portion of the clones; in checked studies, under half of the deficit traces to unresolved V genes, and the cause of the others is not known. The sample table holds 60,000 to 75,000 clones, of which about four fifths were seen once. The ten top clones hold around 30% of the sample.

The junction shows trimming of 4 bases on V and 6 bases on J, plus 16 bases between the germline ends. Inclusive of the bounding cysteine and phenylalanine, the CDR3 is 14 residues long. The entry retains the CDR3 DNA only, 42 bases that are in frame from base 1. CDR1 LNHDA and CDR2 SQIVND are derived from the germline V gene (reference sequence). The TCR originated in an adult with an advanced solid tumor such as melanoma, head and neck, liver or kidney cancer. The sequence links TRBV19 to TRBJ2-7; the D gene is not confidently resolved. Source: CD4+ or CD8+ T cells sorted from blood, taken in a trial of the OX40 agonist ivuxolimab. The DNA sequence is TGTGCCAGTAGTAGCGGTCTAGTAAGCGCCGAGCAGTACTTC. Translated, this gives CASSSGLVSAEQYF.